The clone carrying this T cell receptor beta chain was detected a few times. What it binds is not known. This entry belongs to a study of blood T cells in healthy people across ages. The study's findings and limits: When set beside aged donors, long-lived donors presented more naive CD4+ cells and higher diversity.

A second PCR of about 6 to 12 cycles used a sample-barcoded 5' primer and a J-beta primer mix. TCRdb processed the 5' RACE reads anew with MiXCR; each CDR3 protein has one entry. The sample lists 1.5 million to 2 million distinct CDR3 sequences, about 50% seen once, with less than 2.5% in the top ten. The CDR3 is made up of 12 amino acids. Per the germline V gene, CDR1 is KGHSH and CDR2 is LQKENI. The V gene end was trimmed by 5 bases and the J gene end by 6 bases; junction bases not matched to a gene: 2. The sequence derives from a woman in her forties in good health. The sample was blood. This chain uses TRBV18 with TRBJ2-7; 9 bases agree with TRBD1. The CDR3 region is CASSWDRVEQYF. CDR3 in DNA: TGTGCCAGCTCATGGGACAGGGTCGAGCAGTACTTC.